This TCR beta chain is drawn from a study of blood T cell repertoires in COVID-19. About the study: Collection of acute and convalescent COVID-19 samples took place in the United States, Italy and Spain. The cDNA or gDNA used as material had been derived from T cells, B-cell-depleted T cells, or PBMCs.

In the authors' methods: The assay estimated nucleated cells by amplifying reference gene primers. Produced via immunoSEQ multiplex PCR; TCRdb's table is partial and in-frame only. V and J calls and clone size follow that table, whereas D and trimming were derived from the DNA. The data show some 96,000 clones, about 85% seen once. This CDR3 comprises 16 residues. V lost 7 bases and J lost 8, with 26 bases in between. Per germline, CDR1 SGDLS and CDR2 YYNGEE. The sample was peripheral blood. The rearrangement joins TRBV9 to TRBJ2-3; possible D gene TRBD2, 5 bases. This clonotype was obtained from a human donor in a cohort sampled during active COVID-19. Here the CDR3 DNA reads TGTGCCAGCCACCCCCTGGGGAGTCAAGGTGAAGGTACGCAGTATTTT. Protein sequence: CASHPLGSQGEGTQYF.